The T cell receptor (beta chain) described here comes from a study of T cell repertoires in cytomegalovirus infection. Study-level background: CMV infection and matching HLA type were both indicated by public TCR beta signatures.

Study-wide results and limits: Dominating the ex vivo response were TCR beta clonotypes that were CMV-specific and HLA-C-restricted. Cumulated frequencies of public TCR beta families served to identify carriers of CMV plus the relevant HLA.

As concerns this clonotype: Its specificity is unknown.

MiXCR, applied by TCRdb to the reads, yields one record per CDR3 protein. Of about 310,000 distinct CDR3 sequences in the sample, roughly 15% are singletons; the top ten hold more than 10%. V shed 4 bases and J shed 7 bases, with 17 bases lying between them. This CDR3 contains 15 residues. Per the germline V gene, CDR1 is SGHTA and CDR2 is FQGNSA. The sample comprised PBMCs. The receptor was derived from a human donor in good health (CMV status not recorded). Some clones in this sample may be carry-over from other donors' samples. The genes are TRBV7-2 and TRBJ2-1; the D is unclear. The CDR3 nucleotides read TGTGCCAGCAGCTCCCGGGCCTACGCCCGGAATGAGCAGTTCTTC. It specifies CASSSRAYARNEQFF.